The 16 T cell receptor beta chains below come from one sample, sequenced in a study of CD8 T cells in ankylosing spondylitis. Notes on the study in general: Ankylosing spondylitis blood appeared to carry a characteristic TCR beta motif of seven to nine highly homologous variants.

Antigen specificity for these receptors is unknown. TCRdb reanalysed the 5' RACE reads using MiXCR and keeps one entry per CDR3 protein. Among some 330,000 distinct CDR3 sequences, 6.5% to 10% were seen once, and the ten largest hold more than 12%. The sequencing sample was made of blood, either unsorted or a sorted T cell fraction (not recorded which). The receptors here all came from a male donor with ankylosing spondylitis.

Only a few counts were recorded for this clonotype. The chain carries TRBV7-3 and TRBJ1-2, with D unclear. Deletions cut 1 base from V and 4 bases from J, with 7 bases between. The CDR3 is made up of 13 amino acids. In germline, CDR1 is SGHTA, CDR2 FQGTGA. CDR3 nucleotides: TGTGCCAGCAGCTTAAGCTACGGCTATGGCTACACCTTC. As protein: CASSLSYGYGYTF.

This clonotype was observed a handful of times. The rearrangement joins TRBV6-5 to TRBJ2-3, with D possibly matching TRBD2 (6 bases). V shed 0 bases and J shed 3 bases, with 13 bases lying between them. The germline CDR1 and CDR2 sequences are MNHEY and SVGAGI. The CDR3 extends over 16 amino acids. The CDR3 DNA is TGTGCCAGCAGTTACTCTGGAGGGAGTGGGACAGATACGCAGTATTTT. It is translated as CASSYSGGSGTDTQYF.

This clonotype was seen a handful of times. Written as DNA, the CDR3 is TGTGCCAGCAGTCATTCCGGGACAATTAGGGGGACTGAAGCTTTCTTT. Translation: CASSHSGTIRGTEAFF. V is TRBV6-1 and J is TRBJ1-1, with D perhaps TRBD1 (6 bases). Trimming took 5 bases from V and 5 from J, leaving 21 bases between them. Looked up from germline, CDR1 is MNHNS and CDR2 is SASEGT. The CDR3 covers 16 residues.

There are a few counts of this clonotype. The CDR3 loop is CASSLGGAKYNEQFF. In nucleotides, the CDR3 is TGCGCCAGCAGCTTGGGTGGAGCGAAATACAATGAGCAGTTCTTC. The genes are TRBV5-1 and TRBJ2-1; the D is unclear. CDR1 SGHRS and CDR2 YFSETQ come from the germline V gene. V was shortened by 0 bases and J by 4 bases, with 11 bases between the two germline ends. The CDR3 consists of 15 residues.

This clonotype was seen ten or more times. The chain joins TRBV7-9 to TRBJ2-7; unclear D gene. The CDR3 loop spans 14 amino acids. V was cut by 3 bases and J by 0 bases, with 9 bases left in between. The germline CDR1 and CDR2 sequences are SEHNR and FQNEAQ (reference sequence). The chain's CDR3 is CASSFLPSSYEQYF. CDR3 nucleotide sequence: TGTGCCAGCAGCTTTCTCCCTAGCTCCTACGAGCAGTACTTC. Together with reference TRBV7-9 and TRBJ2-7, the CDR3 gives the full variable domain: DTGVSQNPRHKITKRGQNVTFRCDPISEHNRLYWYRQTLGQGPEFLTYFQNEAQLEKSRLLSDRFSAERPKGSFSTLEIQRTEQGDSAMYLCASSFLPSSYEQYFGPGTRLTVT.

The table lists this clonotype with a few counts. V is TRBV27 and J is TRBJ2-7, with D perhaps TRBD2 (5 bases). Trimming removed 6 bases at V and 1 base at J, with 19 bases between. Germline CDR1 is MNHEY and CDR2 is SMNVEV (reference sequence). There are 16 residues in the CDR3. CDR3 in amino acids: CASSVLSSYPSYEQYF. The DNA for the CDR3 is TGTGCCAGCAGCGTACTTTCTAGCTACCCTTCCTACGAGCAGTACTTC.

This clonotype was detected a few times. The chain combines TRBV19 with TRBJ2-1; 8 nucleotides match TRBD2. V shed 6 bases and J 4 bases; nucleotides not matched to a gene: 5. This CDR3 contains 14 residues. Germline CDR1 and CDR2: LNHDA and SQIVND (reference sequence). The CDR3: CASRASGPYNEQFF. CDR3 nucleotide sequence: TGTGCCAGTAGGGCTAGCGGGCCGTACAATGAGCAGTTCTTC.

The chain carries TRBV3-1 and TRBJ2-3, with D tentatively TRBD1 (6 bases). The length of the CDR3 is 15 residues. Trimming took 0 bases from V and 0 from J, leaving 7 bases between them. Germline V gene sequence: CDR1 LGHDT, CDR2 YNNKEL (reference sequence). CDR3 DNA sequence: TGTGCCAGCAGCCAAGACAGGGGAAGCACAGATACGCAGTATTTT. Protein sequence: CASSQDRGSTDTQYF.

The rearrangement links TRBV18 to TRBJ2-7; tentatively, D is TRBD1 or TRBD2 (5 bases each). Between the trimmed V and J ends, which lost 10 bases and 5 bases, there was a span of 15 bases. This CDR3 has 12 residues. From germline, CDR1 is KGHSH and CDR2 LQKENI. CDR3 DNA: TGTGCCACTTCAGCCGGGGCGGACGAGCAGTACTTC. Translation gives CATSAGADEQYF.

Many counts were recorded for this clonotype. The V and J genes are TRBV11-3 and TRBJ2-1, with 10 positions matching TRBD1. The V and J ends lost 1 base and 5 bases, in that order; junction bases with no gene match: 2. CDR1 is SGHNT and CDR2 is YENEEA in the germline V gene. The CDR3 length is 15 residues. The CDR3 DNA is TGTGCCAGCAGCTTAGTCGGGACAGGGGACAATGAGCAGTTCTTC. It codes for CASSLVGTGDNEQFF.

This clonotype was seen repeatedly, ten times or more. This chain joins TRBV6-5 and TRBJ2-1; 8 nucleotides line up with TRBD2. V was pared by 2 bases and J by 9 bases, with 15 bases of the junction left unmatched. The CDR3 loop spans 17 amino acids. In germline, CDR1 is MNHEY, CDR2 SVGAGI. The CDR3 loop is CASSYARPGLDESEQFF. The CDR3 DNA is TGTGCCAGCAGTTACGCCCGACCGGGACTAGATGAGAGTGAGCAGTTCTTC.

This chain connects TRBV7-3 to TRBJ2-1, with TRBD2 matching over 8 bases. The CDR3 is 14 amino acids. CDR1 is SGHTA and CDR2 is FQGTGA in the germline V gene. Trimming cost V 5 bases and J 3 bases; bases outside gene matches: 3. The CDR3: CASSASGSYNEQFF. The CDR3 DNA sequence: TGTGCCAGCAGCGCGAGCGGGAGCTACAATGAGCAGTTCTTC.

In its sample, this clonotype was seen a few times. The V gene is TRBV20-1, the J gene TRBJ2-1, with no clear D. The V end lost 1 base, the J end lost 4 bases, and 8 bases lay between the germline ends. Germline assignment: CDR1 DFQATT and CDR2 SNEGSKA (reference sequence). This CDR3 spans 13 amino acids. The CDR3 sequence: CSARGSLYNEQFF. CDR3 coding DNA: TGCAGTGCTAGAGGGAGCTTATACAATGAGCAGTTCTTC.

This chain uses TRBV7-9 with TRBJ2-7, with 10 bases that match TRBD1. Germline V CDR1 and CDR2: SEHNR, FQNEAQ (reference sequence). This CDR3 spans 14 amino acids. V lost 5 bases, J lost 2 bases, and 3 bases stayed unmatched. The CDR3 region is CASSRTGGTYEQYF. The DNA of the CDR3 is TGTGCCAGCAGCCGGACAGGGGGAACCTACGAGCAGTACTTC.

The rearrangement links TRBV7-2 to TRBJ1-3; no definite D call. The CDR3 loop spans 13 amino acids. The V end lost 4 bases, the J end lost 6 bases, and 10 bases lay between the germline ends. CDR1 and CDR2 (germline): SGHTA, FQGNSA. The CDR3 DNA reads as TGTGCCAGCAGCTCCTCCGGGGTAAACACCATATATTTT. It specifies CASSSSGVNTIYF.

The chain combines TRBV20-1 with TRBJ2-1; 14 nucleotides match TRBD2. Germline lookup yields CDR1 DFQATT and CDR2 SNEGSKA (reference sequence). With 2 bases clipped from V and 6 bases from J, the junction kept 6 bases outside the gene matches. The CDR3 has 16 residues. The CDR3 DNA reads TGCAGTGCTAGACAGGGACTAGCGGGAGTATTCAATGAGCAGTTCTTC. Translated: CSARQGLAGVFNEQFF.